This TCR beta chain came from a study of T cells in Graves' hyperthyroidism and ophthalmopathy. V was trimmed by 6 bases and J by 7 bases, leaving 13 bases between them. In germline, CDR1 is SNHLY, CDR2 FYNNEI. The CDR3 consists of 13 residues. Amplified regions were TCR beta CDR3 sequences from RNA transcripts. TCR CDR3 regions were first amplified by RT-PCR with HTBI primers. TCRdb independently ran MiXCR on the multiplex PCR reads; one entry per CDR3 protein. Here the sample spans under 350,000 distinct CDR3 sequences, roughly 20% being singletons. The table lists this clonotype with a few counts. What it recognizes is unknown. Whole-study results and caveats: Ophthalmopathy prediction by the model preceded onset by a median roughly 6.3 months.

Sequencing was done on a sample of blood. This clonotype was obtained from a woman between 45 and 60 years old with Graves' hyperthyroidism. V is TRBV2 and J is TRBJ2-1; a weak D match, TRBD2 (5 bases). The DNA for the CDR3 is TGTGCCAGCAGGAGTGGTAGAGGGAATGAGCAGTTCTTC. Residues: CASRSGRGNEQFF. The whole variable domain, filled in from reference TRBV2 and TRBJ2-1, reads EPEVTQTPSHQVTQMGQEVILRCVPISNHLYFYWYRQILGQKVEFLVSFYNNEISEKSEIFDDQFSVERPDGSNFTLKIRSTKLEDSAMYFCASRSGRGNEQFFGPGTRLTVL.